The text below deals with one T cell receptor (beta chain). Its cognate antigen is unknown. Data came from immunoSEQ multiplex PCR; TCRdb stores just in-frame clones and leaves some out. The data contain more than 60,000 clones, about four fifths of them singletons. The sample originates from a study of OX40 agonist ivuxolimab in advanced cancers. General study findings and limits: Part of the nonresponder group also had normalized T-cell clonal expansion that was low.

Germline-derived CDR1 and CDR2 are KGHSH and LQKENI. The V segment lost 1 base and the J segment 3 bases; nucleotides outside the gene matches: 3. The CDR3 loop spans 15 amino acids. The receptor was isolated from an adult with an advanced solid tumor such as melanoma, head and neck, liver or kidney cancer. Sequenced here: CD4+ or CD8+ T cells sorted from blood, sampled in a trial of the OX40 agonist ivuxolimab. This chain joins TRBV18 and TRBJ1-5; the match to TRBD1 covers 7 bases. Written as DNA, the CDR3 is TGTGCCAGCTCACCACTAGGGGGCATCAATCAGCCCCAGCATTTT. This gives the protein CASSPLGGINQPQHF.